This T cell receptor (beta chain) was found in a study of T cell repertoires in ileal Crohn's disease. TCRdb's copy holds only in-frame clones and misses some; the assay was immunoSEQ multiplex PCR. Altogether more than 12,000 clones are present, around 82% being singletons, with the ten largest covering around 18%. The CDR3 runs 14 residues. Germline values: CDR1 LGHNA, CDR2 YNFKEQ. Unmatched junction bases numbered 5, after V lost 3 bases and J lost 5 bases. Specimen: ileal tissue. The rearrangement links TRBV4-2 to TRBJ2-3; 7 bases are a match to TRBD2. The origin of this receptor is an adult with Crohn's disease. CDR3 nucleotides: TGTGCCAGCAGCCAGCGGGAGAACATAGATACGCAGTATTTT. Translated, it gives CASSQRENIDTQYF.